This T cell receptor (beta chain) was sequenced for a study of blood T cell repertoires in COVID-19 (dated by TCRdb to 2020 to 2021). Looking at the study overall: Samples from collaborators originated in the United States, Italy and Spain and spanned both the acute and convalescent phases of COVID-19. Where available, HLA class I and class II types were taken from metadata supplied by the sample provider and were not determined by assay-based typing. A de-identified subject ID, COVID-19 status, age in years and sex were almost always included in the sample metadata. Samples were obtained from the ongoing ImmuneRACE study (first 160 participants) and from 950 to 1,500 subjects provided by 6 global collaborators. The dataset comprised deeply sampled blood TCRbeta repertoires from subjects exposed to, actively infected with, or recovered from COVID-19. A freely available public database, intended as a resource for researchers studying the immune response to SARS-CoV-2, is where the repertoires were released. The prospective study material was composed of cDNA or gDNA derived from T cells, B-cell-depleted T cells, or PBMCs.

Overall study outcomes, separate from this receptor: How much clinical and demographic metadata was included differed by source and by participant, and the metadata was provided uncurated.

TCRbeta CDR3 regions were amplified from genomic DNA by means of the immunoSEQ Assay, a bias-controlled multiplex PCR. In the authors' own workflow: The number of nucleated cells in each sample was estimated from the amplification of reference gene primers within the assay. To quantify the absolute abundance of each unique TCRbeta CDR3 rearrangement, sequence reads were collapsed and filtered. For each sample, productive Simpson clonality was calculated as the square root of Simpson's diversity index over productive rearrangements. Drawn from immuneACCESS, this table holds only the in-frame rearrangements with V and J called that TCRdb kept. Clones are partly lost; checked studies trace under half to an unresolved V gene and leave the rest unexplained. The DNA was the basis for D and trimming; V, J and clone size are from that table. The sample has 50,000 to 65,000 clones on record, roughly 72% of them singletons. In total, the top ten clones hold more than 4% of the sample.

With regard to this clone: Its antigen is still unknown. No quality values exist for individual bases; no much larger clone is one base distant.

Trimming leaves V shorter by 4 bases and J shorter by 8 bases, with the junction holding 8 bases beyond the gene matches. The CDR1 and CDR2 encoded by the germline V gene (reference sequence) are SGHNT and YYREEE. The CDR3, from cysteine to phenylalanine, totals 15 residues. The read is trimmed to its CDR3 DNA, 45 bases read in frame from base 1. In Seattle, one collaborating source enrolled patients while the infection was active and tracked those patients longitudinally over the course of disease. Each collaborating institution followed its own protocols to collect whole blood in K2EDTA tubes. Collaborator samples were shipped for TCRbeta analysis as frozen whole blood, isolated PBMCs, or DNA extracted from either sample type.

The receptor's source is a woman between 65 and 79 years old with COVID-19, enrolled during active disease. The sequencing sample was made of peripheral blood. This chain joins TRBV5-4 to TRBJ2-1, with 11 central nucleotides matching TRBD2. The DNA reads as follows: TGTGCCAGCAGCAGCGGGACTAGCGGCACCGATGAGCAGTTCTTC. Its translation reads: CASSSGTSGTDEQFF.